In its sample, the clone carrying this TCR beta chain was seen a few times. As yet, its antigen is unknown. The use of a sample-barcoded 5' primer and a J-beta primer mix characterized a second PCR of roughly 7 to 11 cycles. In TCRdb, the 5' RACE reads were re-called with MiXCR into one record per CDR3 protein. The profile shows just under 900,000 distinct CDR3 sequences, 29% of them singletons. The sample comes from a study of blood T cells in healthy people across ages. Per individual sample, total RNA of at least 5 micrograms was extracted. Findings and limits, study-wide: Across the age range, TCR beta diversity per million T cells fell in a roughly linear way. With donor CMV status unknown, expanded clonotype changes were possibly confounded. When one million T cells were used, diversity estimates were thought to be underestimates.

V lost 2 bases and J 5 bases, leaving 15 bases between the germline ends. CDR3 length equals 15 residues. CDR1 and CDR2 from the germline V gene are LGHDT and YNNKEL (reference sequence). Specimen: blood. The rearrangement uses TRBV3-1 and TRBJ2-5; D is perhaps TRBD2 (5 bases). The TCR was taken from an elderly woman in good health. The DNA for the CDR3 is TGTGCCAGCAGCCAATCCCAGGCTAGCAGCGAGACCCAGTACTTC. Its translation is CASSQSQASSETQYF.